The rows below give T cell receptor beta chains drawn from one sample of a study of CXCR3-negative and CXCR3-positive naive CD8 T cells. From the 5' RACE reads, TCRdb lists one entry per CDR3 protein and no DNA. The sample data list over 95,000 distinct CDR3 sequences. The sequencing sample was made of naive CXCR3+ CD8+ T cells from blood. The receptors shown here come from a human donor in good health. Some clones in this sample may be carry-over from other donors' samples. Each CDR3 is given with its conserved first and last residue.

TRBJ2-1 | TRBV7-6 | CASSLWAPDRGHGEQFF
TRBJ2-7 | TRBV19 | CASSSLGPRLLDEQYF
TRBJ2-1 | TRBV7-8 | CASSTRTGWDEQFF
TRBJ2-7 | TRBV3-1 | CASSQPASGRTYEQYF
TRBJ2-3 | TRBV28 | CASSPFSPTDTQYF
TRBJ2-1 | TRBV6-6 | CASSHTSGYNEQFF
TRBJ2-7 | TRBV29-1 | CSVEDQGGLLAYEQYF
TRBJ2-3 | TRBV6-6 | CASSSPAFPRGDTQYF
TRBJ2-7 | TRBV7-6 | CASSLAGGPNYEQYF
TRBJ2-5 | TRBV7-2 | CASSFGLQVQETQYF
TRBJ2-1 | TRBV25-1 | CASSESLMGPTYNEQFF